Below are 5 T cell receptor beta chains sequenced from a single sample in a study of blood T cell repertoires in COVID-19. The protocol was immunoSEQ multiplex PCR, while the TCRdb copy is restricted to in-frame clones and leaves out a portion. This sample has approximately 150,000 clones, with around 84% found just once. Sequenced input: PBMCs or T cells enriched from blood (not recorded which). These receptors came from a woman in her fifties or sixties who had recovered from COVID-19.

The gene calls are TRBV6-2 or TRBV6-3 and TRBJ2-7, with TRBD1 matching over 7 bases. CDR1 and CDR2 (germline): MNHEY, SVGEGT. V shed 4 bases and J 3 bases; nucleotides not matched to a gene: 6. CDR3 length equals 14 residues. As DNA, the CDR3 is TGTGCCAGCAGTTCAGCGACAGGGCGCTACGAGCAGTACTTC. Translated: CASSSATGRYEQYF.

This rearrangement joins TRBV6-4 to TRBJ2-3; D is perhaps TRBD1 (6 bases). Germline-derived CDR1 and CDR2 are MRHNA and SNTAGT. The CDR3 runs 14 residues. V was shortened by 4 bases and J by 4 bases, with 12 bases between the two germline ends. The CDR3 sequence: CASSVQGGSDTQYF. Here the CDR3 DNA reads TGTGCCAGCAGTGTACAGGGCGGGTCAGATACGCAGTATTTT.

This clone was recorded only once. The gene calls are TRBV28 and TRBJ2-7; D is perhaps TRBD1 (6 bases). CDR1 and CDR2 from the germline V gene are MDHEN and SYDVKM. The CDR3 has 14 residues. The germline V and J ends were trimmed by 2 bases and 4 bases, with 12 bases remaining between them. CDR3 amino acids: CASSLQGSEYEQYF. As DNA, the CDR3 is TGTGCCAGCAGTTTACAGGGGAGCGAATACGAGCAGTACTTC.

J is TRBJ1-1 and V is TRBV12-2; the tabulated D call, TRBD1, remains unverified against the DNA. TRBV12-2 is a documented pseudogene. CDR3 size: 14 residues. CDR3 protein: CASPRSDTGGRAFF. DNA for the CDR3: TGTGCAAGTCCCAGATCTGATACAGGGGGTCGAGCTTTCTTT.

This chain links TRBV28 with TRBJ1-4; 10 bases align to TRBD1. J gave up 9 bases and V 4 bases, and 17 bases lay outside the gene matches. The CDR3 runs to 18 residues. Per germline, CDR1 MDHEN and CDR2 SYDVKM. CDR3 coding DNA: TGTGCCAGCAGTTCCCCGGGGACAGGGGTTACGCGGGTCCAAAAACTGTTTTTT. Protein: CASSSPGTGVTRVQKLFF.